This passage covers 11 T cell receptor beta chains from one sample sequenced in a study of cytotoxic CD8 clonotypes in ibrutinib-treated CLL. Here immunoSEQ multiplex PCR was the method, and the copy in TCRdb shows in-frame clones only, minus some. Counted here are 250,000 to 350,000 clones, 76% occurring once; the ten biggest clones make up roughly 5%. Material: PBMCs, obtained at disease progression, from a patient treated with ibrutinib. These receptors were collected from a human donor with chronic lymphocytic leukemia.

There are a few counts of this clone. CDR3 amino acids: CSVGQGTQDTQYF. The CDR3 DNA is TGCAGCGTTGGACAGGGCACCCAAGATACGCAGTATTTT. The gene calls are TRBV29-1 and TRBJ2-3; TRBD1 matches at 7 bases. The CDR3 consists of 13 residues. Per germline, CDR1 SQVTM and CDR2 ANQGSEA. V trimming: 4 bases; J trimming: 5 bases; junction bases outside the gene matches: 6.

V and J are TRBV29-1 and TRBJ2-7, with a possible D match to TRBD2 (6 bases). V dropped 0 bases and J dropped 6 bases, with 15 bases sitting between them. From germline, CDR1 is SQVTM and CDR2 ANQGSEA. This CDR3 has 14 residues. DNA of the CDR3: TGCAGCGTTGAAGATCGGGCAGCGGGCGGCGAGCAGTACTTC. Its protein product is CSVEDRAAGGEQYF.

The rearrangement links TRBV7-9 to TRBJ2-5, with a tentative D call TRBD1 (7 bases). Trimming took 5 bases from V and 5 from J, leaving 15 bases between them. Germline CDR1 and CDR2: SEHNR and FQNEAQ (reference sequence). The CDR3 covers 14 residues. The CDR3 DNA reads TGTGCCAGCAGCACAGGGGCGGGACGGGAGACCCAGTACTTC. It codes for CASSTGAGRETQYF.

The V and J genes are TRBV7-9 and TRBJ1-2; no firm D call. This CDR3 is 15 amino acids long. Per germline, CDR1 SEHNR and CDR2 FQNEAQ (reference sequence). Trimming cost V 1 base and J 0 bases, with 9 bases left between them. The CDR3 bases are TGTGCCAGCAGCTTAGTGGAGGCGCCTAACTATGGCTACACCTTC. Protein product: CASSLVEAPNYGYTF.

The V call is TRBV9, the J call TRBJ1-1; TRBD1 agrees at 7 bases. Germline lookup yields CDR1 SGDLS and CDR2 YYNGEE. Trimming removed 2 bases from V and 0 bases from J; junction bases left unmatched: 1. The CDR3 covers 14 residues. The CDR3 DNA follows: TGTGCCAGCAGCGTGGACAGGCTGAACACTGAAGCTTTCTTT. Translating it yields CASSVDRLNTEAFF. The whole variable domain, filled in from reference TRBV9 and TRBJ1-1, reads DSGVTQTPKHLITATGQRVTLRCSPRSGDLSVYWYQQSLDQGLQFLIQYYNGEERAKGNILERFSAQQFPDLHSELNLSSLELGDSALYFCASSVDRLNTEAFFGQGTRLTVV.

The rearrangement uses TRBV28 and TRBJ2-1, with D tentatively TRBD2 (6 bases). Germline CDR1 reads MDHEN; CDR2 reads SYDVKM. CDR3 length equals 19 residues. The V gene lost 7 bases and the J gene lost 1 base, with 26 bases spanning the gap. CDR3 coding DNA: TGTGCCAGCATTCCCAGGGCCTGGGCCACCGGGACTTCCTACAATGAGCAGTTCTTC. It encodes CASIPRAWATGTSYNEQFF. Full variable domain (missing parts from reference TRBV28 and TRBJ2-1): DVKVTQSSRYLVKRTGEKVFLECVQDMDHENMFWYRQDPGLGLRLIYFSYDVKMKEKGDIPEGYSVSREKKERFSLILESASTNQTSMYLCASIPRAWATGTSYNEQFFGPGTRLTVL.

This clone was detected only once. V is TRBV6-5 and J is TRBJ1-5; D is undetermined. Trimming removed 7 bases from V and 0 bases from J, with 13 bases in between. Germline V CDR1 and CDR2: MNHEY, SVGAGI. CDR3 length: 15 amino acids. CDR3 DNA sequence: TGTGCCAGCATCCCCTCGATAAATAGCAATCAGCCCCAGCATTTT. Translation gives CASIPSINSNQPQHF.

The chain carries TRBV28 and TRBJ2-5; TRBD1 agrees at 10 bases. The end of the DNA is better explained by TRBJ2-7, so the J call may be wrong. Germline V gene lookup returns CDR1 MDHEN and CDR2 SYDVKM. This CDR3 contains 15 residues. CDR3 sequence: CASRRQGAKRYEQYF. The DNA of the CDR3 is TGTGCCAGCAGACGACAGGGGGCCAAAAGGTACGAGCAGTACTTC.

The chain recombines TRBV7-3 with TRBJ2-7; D is tentatively TRBD1 or TRBD2 (5 bases each). V was shortened by 2 bases and J by 4 bases, with 9 bases between the two germline ends. In germline, CDR1 is SGHTA, CDR2 FQGTGA. The CDR3 runs 13 residues. CDR3 DNA sequence: TGTGCCAGCAGCTTAGGCGAGGGGTACGAGCAGTACTTC. Encoded protein: CASSLGEGYEQYF.

This clone was seen more than once but under ten times. CDR3 nucleotide sequence: TGTGCCAGCAGTTTAACTAACACCGGGGAGCTGTTTTTT. It codes for CASSLTNTGELFF. The rearrangement joins TRBV28 to TRBJ2-2, with D hard to call. CDR3 length equals 13 residues. CDR1 and CDR2 (germline): MDHEN, SYDVKM. Between the trimmed V and J ends, which lost 2 bases and 2 bases, there was a span of 3 bases.

The CDR3 bases are TGCAGCGTTGCGAGCGGAGGCGCGGATGAGCAGTTCTTC. This gives the protein CSVASGGADEQFF. This rearrangement joins TRBV29-1 to TRBJ2-1, with TRBD2 as a possible D gene (5 bases). Germline V gene lookup returns CDR1 SQVTM and CDR2 ANQGSEA. The V end was cut by 4 bases, the J end by 8 bases, with 15 bases between. The CDR3 contains 13 residues.